This T cell receptor (beta chain) was captured by sequencing in a study of regulatory T cells in long-lasting Graves disease. Time point of the sample: newly diagnosed GD, antithyroid drugs for less than 3 months. The TCR library was made from RNA that had been extracted from PBMCs in TRIzol. Many counts were recorded for this clonotype. For TCR beta, libraries came from iRepertoire HTBI primers and Arm-PCR of CDR3 regions. TCRdb fed the multiplex PCR reads into MiXCR, producing one record per CDR3 protein. The sample records 600,000 to 650,000 distinct CDR3 sequences, around 17% being singletons. This CDR3 contains 14 residues. V was pared by 5 bases and J by 6 bases, with 16 bases between. This same sample was also taken into another study, of T cells in Graves' hyperthyroidism and ophthalmopathy.

This receptor was identified in a woman in her 30s with Graves disease. This sequence joins TRBV12-3 or TRBV12-4 and TRBJ1-2, with D possibly matching TRBD1 (6 bases). The material sequenced was peripheral blood mononuclear cells (PBMCs), taken at new diagnosis, from a patient treated with antithyroid drugs. The CDR3 is CASSRRGQQNGYTF. In DNA, the CDR3 is TGTGCCAGCAGTCGGAGAGGACAGCAGAATGGCTACACCTTC.